The present T cell receptor beta chain was sequenced within a study of blood T cell repertoires in COVID-19. Participant ages covered about 18 to 100 years across around 25 US areas. Here immunoSEQ multiplex PCR was the method, and the copy in TCRdb shows in-frame clones only, minus some. The sample contains some 400,000 clones, approximately 89% of which appear only once. This clone was detected ten times or more. CDR1 is SGDLS, CDR2 YYNGEE, per germline. The CDR3 extends over 17 amino acids. Losses at the gene ends were 2 bases for V and 3 bases for J; bases not matched to a gene: 13. Input material: PBMCs or T cells enriched from blood (not recorded which). The source of this sequence is a woman aged 25 to 39 who had recovered from COVID-19. This rearrangement joins TRBV9 to TRBJ2-7, with 8 bases fitting TRBD1. The CDR3 bases are TGTGCCAGCAGCGTTTTCCTCGACAGGGGTTTTCACTACGAGCAGTACTTC. Translated, it gives CASSVFLDRGFHYEQYF.